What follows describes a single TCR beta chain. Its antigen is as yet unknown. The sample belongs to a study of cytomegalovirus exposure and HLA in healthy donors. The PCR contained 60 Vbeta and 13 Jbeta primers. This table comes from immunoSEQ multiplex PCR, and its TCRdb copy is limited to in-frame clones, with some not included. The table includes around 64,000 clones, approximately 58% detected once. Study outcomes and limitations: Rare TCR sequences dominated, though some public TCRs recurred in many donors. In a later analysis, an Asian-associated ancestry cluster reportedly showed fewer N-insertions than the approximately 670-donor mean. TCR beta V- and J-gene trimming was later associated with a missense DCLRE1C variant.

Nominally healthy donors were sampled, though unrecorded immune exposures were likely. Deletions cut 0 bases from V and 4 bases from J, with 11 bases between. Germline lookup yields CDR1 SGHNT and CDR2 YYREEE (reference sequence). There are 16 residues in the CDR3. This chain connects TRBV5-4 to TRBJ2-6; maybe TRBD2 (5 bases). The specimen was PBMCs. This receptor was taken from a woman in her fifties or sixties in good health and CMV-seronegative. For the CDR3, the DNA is TGTGCCAGCAGCTTGGTCTCGGGGTCGGGGGCCAACGTCCTGACTTTC. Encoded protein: CASSLVSGSGANVLTF.